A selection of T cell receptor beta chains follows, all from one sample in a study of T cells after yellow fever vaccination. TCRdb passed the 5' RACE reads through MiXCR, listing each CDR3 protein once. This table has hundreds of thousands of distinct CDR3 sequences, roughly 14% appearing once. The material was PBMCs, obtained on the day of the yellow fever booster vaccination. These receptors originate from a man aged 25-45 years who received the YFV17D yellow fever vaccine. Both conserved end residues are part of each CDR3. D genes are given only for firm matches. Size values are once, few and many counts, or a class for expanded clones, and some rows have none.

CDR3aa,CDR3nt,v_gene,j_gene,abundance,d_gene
CASGRDQPQHF,TGTGCCAGTGGTCGAGATCAGCCCCAGCATTTT,TRBV19,TRBJ1-5,few,.
CASPSGPSGDLYEQYF,TGTGCCAGCCCTTCGGGTCCTAGCGGGGACCTCTACGAGCAGTACTTC,TRBV6-1,TRBJ2-7,few,TRBD2
CASSLAGAHDAFF,TGTGCCAGCAGTTTAGCGGGAGCTCACGATGCGTTCTTC,TRBV12-3/TRBV12-4,TRBJ2-1,many,.
CASSLVGPVRFVGYEQYF,TGTGCCAGCAGCCTAGTAGGGCCGGTTCGCTTTGTCGGGTACGAGCAGTACTTC,TRBV11-1,TRBJ2-7,few,.
CASSLRDRDFDGYTF,TGCGCCAGCAGCTTGCGGGACAGGGATTTCGATGGCTACACCTTC,TRBV5-1,TRBJ1-2,few,TRBD1
CASEGIGNTGELFF,TGTGCCAGCGAGGGCATTGGGAACACCGGGGAGCTGTTTTTT,TRBV7-2,TRBJ2-2,.,.
CASSLARLQELFF,TGTGCCAGCAGCTTAGCCAGGCTACAGGAGCTGTTTTTT,TRBV7-2,TRBJ2-2,.,.
CASSPGNGANVLTF,TGTGCCAGCTCACCAGGGAACGGGGCCAACGTCCTGACTTTC,TRBV18,TRBJ2-6,.,.
CASSDRQARSYTF,TGTGCCAGCAGTGACCGACAGGCCCGAAGCTACACCTTC,TRBV12-3/TRBV12-4,TRBJ1-2,.,.
CASSYSGPPSSYEQYF,TGTGCCAGCAGTTACTCGGGCCCCCCGAGCTCCTACGAGCAGTACTTC,TRBV6-5,TRBJ2-7,few,.
CASSYGPLAGQNEQFF,TGTGCCAGCAGTTACGGCCCACTAGCGGGGCAAAATGAGCAGTTCTTC,TRBV6-5,TRBJ2-1,.,TRBD2
CASSLGGTPYEQYF,TGTGCCAGCAGCTTAGGCGGGACCCCCTACGAGCAGTACTTC,TRBV7-2,TRBJ2-7,many,.
CASSSMQGRYEQFF,TGTGCCAGCAGCTCTATGCAGGGAAGGTATGAGCAGTTCTTC,TRBV7-2,TRBJ2-1,few,.
CASSYGTYSNQPQHF,TGTGCCAGCAGTTACGGCACCTATAGCAATCAGCCCCAGCATTTT,TRBV6-2/TRBV6-3,TRBJ1-5,.,.
CASSQAVLAGGNEQFF,TGCGCCAGCAGCCAAGCCGTACTAGCGGGGGGGAATGAGCAGTTCTTC,TRBV4-1,TRBJ2-1,few,TRBD2
CAWSGPLGATDTQYF,TGTGCCTGGAGTGGGCCCCTGGGAGCCACAGATACGCAGTATTTT,TRBV30,TRBJ2-3,once,.
CSAREPVSTDTQYF,TGCAGTGCTAGAGAACCGGTGAGCACAGATACGCAGTATTTT,TRBV20-1,TRBJ2-3,few,.
CAIRSGGEDTQYF,TGTGCCATCCGGTCGGGGGGGGAAGATACGCAGTATTTT,TRBV10-3,TRBJ2-3,.,TRBD2
CASSPSYGSADTQYF,TGTGCCAGCAGCCCCTCCTACGGGAGCGCAGATACGCAGTATTTT,TRBV7-2,TRBJ2-3,few,.
CASSYLAGGHTQYF,TGTGCCAGCAGCTATCTAGCGGGAGGGCATACGCAGTATTTT,TRBV7-9,TRBJ2-3,.,TRBD2
CASTVGNTRNTGELFF,TGCGCCAGCACGGTGGGGAATACAAGAAACACCGGGGAGCTGTTTTTT,TRBV5-1,TRBJ2-2,many,.
CATSGEAGGANTGELFF,TGTGCCACCAGTGGGGAGGCGGGAGGCGCGAACACCGGGGAGCTGTTTTTT,TRBV24-1,TRBJ2-2,.,TRBD2
CSARAIPGTHTDTQYF,TGCAGTGCTAGAGCGATTCCTGGGACTCACACAGATACGCAGTATTTT,TRBV20-1,TRBJ2-3,.,.
CASSAQPGLASNEQFF,TGTGCCAGCAGCGCCCAACCGGGACTAGCGTCAAATGAGCAGTTCTTC,TRBV6-1,TRBJ2-1,.,TRBD2
CSVVASGNRGGEQYF,TGCAGCGTTGTGGCTAGCGGGAACAGAGGGGGAGAGCAGTACTTC,TRBV29-1,TRBJ2-7,.,TRBD2
CASSLAGTGTYEQYF,TGTGCCAGCAGCTTAGCCGGGACAGGGACCTACGAGCAGTACTTC,TRBV9,TRBJ2-7,.,TRBD1
CASSTPRGGLLTDTQYF,TGTGCCAGCAGTACCCCACGAGGGGGGCTCCTCACAGATACGCAGTATTTT,TRBV7-2,TRBJ2-3,.,.
CASSQVGGGRSAFF,TGTGCCAGCAGCCAAGTAGGGGGAGGGCGATCGGCTTTCTTT,TRBV3-1,TRBJ1-1,.,.
CSARDPLNTDTQYF,TGCAGTGCTAGAGATCCCCTAAACACAGATACGCAGTATTTT,TRBV20-1,TRBJ2-3,.,.
CAIKVSAGQEDTQYF,TGTGCCATCAAGGTCTCGGCAGGGCAGGAAGATACGCAGTATTTT,TRBV10-3,TRBJ2-3,.,.
CSVEDGGFSSGRKGYNEQFF,TGCAGCGTTGAAGACGGAGGATTCTCTAGCGGGAGAAAGGGATACAATGAGCAGTTCTTC,TRBV29-1,TRBJ2-1,.,TRBD2
CSVDPTTEQFF,TGCAGCGTTGATCCGACTACTGAGCAGTTCTTC,TRBV29-1,TRBJ2-1,.,.
CASSYDGTGSAEQYF,TGTGCCAGCAGTTACGACGGGACAGGGTCGGCCGAGCAGTACTTC,TRBV6-2/TRBV6-3,TRBJ2-7,few,TRBD1
CASRRAPGTGELFF,TGTGCCAGTAGGAGGGCGCCGGGCACCGGGGAGCTGTTTTTT,TRBV19,TRBJ2-2,many,.
CASSASGANEQFF,TGTGCCAGCAGCGCTAGCGGGGCCAATGAGCAGTTCTTC,TRBV7-3,TRBJ2-1,.,TRBD2
CASRNWQTQYF,TGTGCCAGCAGGAATTGGCAGACCCAGTACTTC,TRBV28,TRBJ2-5,few,.
CASSSAGSVGELFF,TGTGCCAGCAGCTCGGCAGGGTCGGTCGGGGAGCTGTTTTTT,TRBV7-2,TRBJ2-2,few,.
CASSFWAAGGSSNNEQFF,TGCGCCAGCAGCTTTTGGGCGGCGGGCGGGAGTAGTAACAATGAGCAGTTCTTC,TRBV5-1,TRBJ2-1,.,TRBD2